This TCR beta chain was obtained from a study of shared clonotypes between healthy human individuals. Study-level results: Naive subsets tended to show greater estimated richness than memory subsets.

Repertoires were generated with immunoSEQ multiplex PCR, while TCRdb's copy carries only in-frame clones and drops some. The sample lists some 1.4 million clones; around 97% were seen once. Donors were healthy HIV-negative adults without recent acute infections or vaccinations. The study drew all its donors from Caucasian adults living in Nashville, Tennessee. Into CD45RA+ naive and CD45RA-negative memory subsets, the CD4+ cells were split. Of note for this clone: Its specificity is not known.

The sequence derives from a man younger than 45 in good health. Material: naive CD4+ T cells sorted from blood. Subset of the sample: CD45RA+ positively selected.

The CDR3: CASSPGAGVGNEQFF. CDR3 DNA: TGTGCCAGCAGCCCGGGAGCGGGAGTAGGTAATGAGCAGTTCTTC. The chain links TRBV9 to TRBJ2-1; 8 bases fit TRBD2. Germline V gene sequence: CDR1 SGDLS, CDR2 YYNGEE. The CDR3 has 15 amino acids. J was trimmed by 7 bases and V by 4 bases; bases with no gene match: 10.